Each of the 7 T cell receptor beta chains below was sequenced from the same sample in a study of cytomegalovirus exposure and HLA in healthy donors. With 60 Vbeta and 13 Jbeta primers, the PCR was carried out. The table came from immunoSEQ multiplex PCR; TCRdb's copy has only in-frame clones and leaves some out. The table includes 200,000 or so clones, 82% detected once. The material sequenced was PBMCs. These receptors all stem from a woman between 40 and 55 years old in good health and CMV-seronegative.

The rearrangement uses TRBV28 and TRBJ1-2; 7 positions match TRBD1. V was pared by 3 bases and J by 5 bases, with 6 bases of the junction left unmatched. This CDR3 is built from 14 residues. Germline values: CDR1 MDHEN, CDR2 SYDVKM. CDR3 coding DNA: TGTGCCAGCAGTTTGTCACAGGGGAGGTATGGCTACACCTTC. Its protein is CASSLSQGRYGYTF.

The chain carries TRBV6-1 and TRBJ2-7; D possibly corresponds to TRBD1 (6 bases). This CDR3 region has 14 residues. V lost 1 base to trimming and J lost 1 base, with 8 bases between them. From germline, CDR1 is MNHNS and CDR2 SASEGT. The CDR3, as DNA: TGTGCCAGCAGTGAAGGACAGGTATCCTACGAGCAGTACTTC. Amino acid sequence: CASSEGQVSYEQYF.

The chain employs TRBV13 and TRBJ2-1, with TRBD2 matching over 13 bases. CDR1 and CDR2 (germline): PRHDT, FYEKMQ (reference sequence). The CDR3 has 18 residues. V shed 6 bases and J 4 bases; nucleotides not matched to a gene: 12. Here the CDR3 reads CASSRNGLAGVDYNEQFF. CDR3 coding DNA: TGTGCCAGCAGTCGAAATGGACTAGCGGGAGTTGATTACAATGAGCAGTTCTTC.

J is TRBJ1-2 and V is TRBV29-1; D is ambiguous. Looked up from germline, CDR1 is SQVTM and CDR2 is ANQGSEA. This CDR3 contains 14 residues. Trimming pared 4 bases from V and 6 bases from J, leaving 18 bases between. The DNA for the CDR3 is TGCAGCGTTGGGTTAGGACTCGGGTCGAATGGCTACACCTTC. Protein sequence: CSVGLGLGSNGYTF.

V is TRBV7-3 and J is TRBJ2-2, with a weak D call TRBD2 (5 bases). Germline CDR1 is SGHTA and CDR2 is FQGTGA. The CDR3 totals 15 residues. Trimming stripped 2 bases from V and 4 bases from J, with 11 bases between. The CDR3 nucleotides read TGTGCCAGCAGCTTAGGCCTAGCCGGCACCGGGGAGCTGTTTTTT. This encodes CASSLGLAGTGELFF.

The CDR3 DNA reads as TGTGCCAGCAGGACCCCGGGGAACGAGCAGTTCTTC. This translates into CASRTPGNEQFF. V usage is TRBV27 and J usage is TRBJ2-1; maybe TRBD2 (5 bases). CDR3 length: 12 amino acids. Trimming left V 6 bases short and J 10 bases short, with 13 bases between. Germline V gene lookup returns CDR1 MNHEY and CDR2 SMNVEV (reference sequence).

This sequence joins TRBV6-6 and TRBJ2-1; the match to TRBD1 covers 7 bases. Losses at the gene ends were 5 bases for V and 1 base for J; bases not matched to a gene: 5. This CDR3 is built from 15 residues. The germline V gene encodes CDR1 MNHNY and CDR2 SVGAGI (reference sequence). CDR3 protein: CASSNRDSSYNEQFF. As DNA, the CDR3 is TGTGCCAGCAGTAACCGGGACAGTTCCTACAATGAGCAGTTCTTC.